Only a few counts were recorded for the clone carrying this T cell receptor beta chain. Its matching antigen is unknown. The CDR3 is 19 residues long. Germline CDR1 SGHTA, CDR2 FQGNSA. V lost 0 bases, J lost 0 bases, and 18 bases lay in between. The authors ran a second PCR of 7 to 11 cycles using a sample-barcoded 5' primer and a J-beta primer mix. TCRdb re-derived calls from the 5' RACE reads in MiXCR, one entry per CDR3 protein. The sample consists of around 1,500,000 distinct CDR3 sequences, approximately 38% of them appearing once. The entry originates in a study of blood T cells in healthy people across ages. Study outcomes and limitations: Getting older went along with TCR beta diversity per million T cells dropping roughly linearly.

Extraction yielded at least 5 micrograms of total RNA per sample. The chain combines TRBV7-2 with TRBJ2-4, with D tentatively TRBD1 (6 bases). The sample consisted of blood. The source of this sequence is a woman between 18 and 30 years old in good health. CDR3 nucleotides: TGTGCCAGCAGCTTAGCACGGGACACCGAAATAACAGCCAAAAACATTCAGTACTTC. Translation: CASSLARDTEITAKNIQYF.